The rows below give T cell receptor beta chains drawn from one sample of a study of blood T cells in healthy people across ages. MiXCR, run by TCRdb on the 5' RACE reads, gives a single entry per CDR3 protein. The sample has 1.5 million to 2 million distinct CDR3 sequences, over 25% seen once. The sequencing input was blood. The receptors here all came from a woman younger than 45 in good health. CDR3s include the opening cysteine and the closing phenylalanine or tryptophan. The D gene is left open where the match is weak. Clone size appears in some rows only: once, few, many, or a class for an expanded clone.

D	V	J	size	CDR3	DNA
.	TRBV10-1	TRBJ1-1	few	CASSSRGTTYSEAFF	TGCGCCAGCAGTAGCCGGGGAACAACCTATTCTGAAGCTTTCTTT
TRBD1	TRBV2	TRBJ1-4	.	CASSGQGLANEKLFF	TGTGCCAGCAGTGGACAGGGGTTAGCTAATGAAAAACTGTTTTTT
TRBD1	TRBV5-1	TRBJ2-1	.	CASSLGTGENEQFF	TGCGCCAGCAGCTTGGGGACAGGTGAAAATGAGCAGTTCTTC
.	TRBV3-1	TRBJ2-5	.	CASSQGLRQTQYF	TGTGCCAGCAGCCAAGGGCTGAGGCAGACCCAGTACTTC
TRBD1	TRBV5-1	TRBJ2-7	.	CASSNHRGSGEQYF	TGCGCCAGCAGCAACCACAGGGGTTCAGGCGAGCAGTACTTC
.	TRBV27	TRBJ2-4	.	CASRSYLAKNIQYF	TGTGCCAGCAGATCCTACTTAGCCAAAAACATTCAGTACTTC
.	TRBV6-5	TRBJ2-1	few	CASSRLEAFNEQFF	TGTGCCAGCAGTAGACTAGAAGCGTTCAATGAGCAGTTCTTC
.	TRBV9	TRBJ1-1	few	CASSHPGNTEAFF	TGTGCCAGCAGCCACCCGGGGAACACTGAAGCTTTCTTT
.	TRBV19	TRBJ2-6	.	CASSTGWIFANVLTF	TGTGCCAGTAGTACCGGTTGGATATTCGCCAACGTCCTGACTTTC
.	TRBV10-1	TRBJ2-7	many	CASQRGGSHEQYF	TGCGCCAGCCAGAGGGGGGGTTCCCACGAGCAGTACTTC
TRBD1	TRBV7-2	TRBJ2-3	few	CASRPGDRNFGDTQYF	TGTGCCAGCAGACCTGGGGACAGGAACTTTGGAGATACGCAGTATTTT
TRBD2	TRBV6-1	TRBJ2-1	many	CASSDGLAGYNEQFF	TGTGCCAGCAGTGACGGACTAGCGGGGTACAATGAGCAGTTCTTC
TRBD1	TRBV5-5	TRBJ2-7	many	CASSLVGTGGYEQYF	TGTGCCAGCAGCTTGGTCGGGACAGGGGGCTACGAGCAGTACTTC
TRBD2	TRBV10-3	TRBJ2-7	.	CAISQTSGRGNEQYF	TGTGCCATCAGTCAGACTAGCGGGAGGGGGAATGAGCAGTACTTC
TRBD1	TRBV12-3/TRBV12-4	TRBJ1-2	few	CASSQWGQNYGYTF	TGTGCCAGCAGTCAGTGGGGACAGAACTATGGCTACACCTTC
TRBD2	TRBV6-2/TRBV6-3	TRBJ2-1	few	CASSYGGSYYNEQFF	TGTGCCAGCAGTTACGGCGGGAGCTACTACAATGAGCAGTTCTTC
.	TRBV3-1	TRBJ1-6	.	CASSQAQSQSPLHF	TGTGCCAGCAGCCAAGCGCAGTCACAATCACCCCTCCACTTT
TRBD2	TRBV20-1	TRBJ2-1	many	CSASSLTSGSSDEQFF	TGCAGTGCTAGCTCCTTGACTAGCGGGAGTTCGGATGAGCAGTTCTTC
TRBD1	TRBV20-1	TRBJ1-4	.	CSARDSVNEKLFF	TGCAGTGCTCGGGACAGCGTTAATGAAAAACTGTTTTTT
.	TRBV12-3/TRBV12-4	TRBJ2-7	many	CASSPRTPENEQYF	TGTGCCAGCAGCCCCCGGACTCCTGAAAACGAGCAGTACTTC
TRBD1	TRBV6-1	TRBJ2-5	.	CASSETGGGRQETQYF	TGTGCCAGCAGTGAAACAGGGGGCGGAAGGCAAGAGACCCAGTACTTC
TRBD2	TRBV12-3/TRBV12-4	TRBJ2-1	few	CASSGLGNNEQFF	TGTGCCAGTTCTGGACTAGGAAACAATGAGCAGTTCTTC
.	TRBV14	TRBJ1-1	.	CASTRFGGGMNTEAFF	TGTGCCAGCACCCGGTTTGGGGGAGGGATGAACACTGAAGCTTTCTTT
TRBD2	TRBV4-1	TRBJ2-1	many	CASSRTSGTDEQFF	TGCGCCAGCAGCCGGACTAGCGGGACGGATGAGCAGTTCTTC
TRBD1	TRBV6-2/TRBV6-3	TRBJ1-5	.	CASSRDRDLNQPQHF	TGTGCCAGCAGCCGTGACAGGGACCTCAATCAGCCCCAGCATTTT